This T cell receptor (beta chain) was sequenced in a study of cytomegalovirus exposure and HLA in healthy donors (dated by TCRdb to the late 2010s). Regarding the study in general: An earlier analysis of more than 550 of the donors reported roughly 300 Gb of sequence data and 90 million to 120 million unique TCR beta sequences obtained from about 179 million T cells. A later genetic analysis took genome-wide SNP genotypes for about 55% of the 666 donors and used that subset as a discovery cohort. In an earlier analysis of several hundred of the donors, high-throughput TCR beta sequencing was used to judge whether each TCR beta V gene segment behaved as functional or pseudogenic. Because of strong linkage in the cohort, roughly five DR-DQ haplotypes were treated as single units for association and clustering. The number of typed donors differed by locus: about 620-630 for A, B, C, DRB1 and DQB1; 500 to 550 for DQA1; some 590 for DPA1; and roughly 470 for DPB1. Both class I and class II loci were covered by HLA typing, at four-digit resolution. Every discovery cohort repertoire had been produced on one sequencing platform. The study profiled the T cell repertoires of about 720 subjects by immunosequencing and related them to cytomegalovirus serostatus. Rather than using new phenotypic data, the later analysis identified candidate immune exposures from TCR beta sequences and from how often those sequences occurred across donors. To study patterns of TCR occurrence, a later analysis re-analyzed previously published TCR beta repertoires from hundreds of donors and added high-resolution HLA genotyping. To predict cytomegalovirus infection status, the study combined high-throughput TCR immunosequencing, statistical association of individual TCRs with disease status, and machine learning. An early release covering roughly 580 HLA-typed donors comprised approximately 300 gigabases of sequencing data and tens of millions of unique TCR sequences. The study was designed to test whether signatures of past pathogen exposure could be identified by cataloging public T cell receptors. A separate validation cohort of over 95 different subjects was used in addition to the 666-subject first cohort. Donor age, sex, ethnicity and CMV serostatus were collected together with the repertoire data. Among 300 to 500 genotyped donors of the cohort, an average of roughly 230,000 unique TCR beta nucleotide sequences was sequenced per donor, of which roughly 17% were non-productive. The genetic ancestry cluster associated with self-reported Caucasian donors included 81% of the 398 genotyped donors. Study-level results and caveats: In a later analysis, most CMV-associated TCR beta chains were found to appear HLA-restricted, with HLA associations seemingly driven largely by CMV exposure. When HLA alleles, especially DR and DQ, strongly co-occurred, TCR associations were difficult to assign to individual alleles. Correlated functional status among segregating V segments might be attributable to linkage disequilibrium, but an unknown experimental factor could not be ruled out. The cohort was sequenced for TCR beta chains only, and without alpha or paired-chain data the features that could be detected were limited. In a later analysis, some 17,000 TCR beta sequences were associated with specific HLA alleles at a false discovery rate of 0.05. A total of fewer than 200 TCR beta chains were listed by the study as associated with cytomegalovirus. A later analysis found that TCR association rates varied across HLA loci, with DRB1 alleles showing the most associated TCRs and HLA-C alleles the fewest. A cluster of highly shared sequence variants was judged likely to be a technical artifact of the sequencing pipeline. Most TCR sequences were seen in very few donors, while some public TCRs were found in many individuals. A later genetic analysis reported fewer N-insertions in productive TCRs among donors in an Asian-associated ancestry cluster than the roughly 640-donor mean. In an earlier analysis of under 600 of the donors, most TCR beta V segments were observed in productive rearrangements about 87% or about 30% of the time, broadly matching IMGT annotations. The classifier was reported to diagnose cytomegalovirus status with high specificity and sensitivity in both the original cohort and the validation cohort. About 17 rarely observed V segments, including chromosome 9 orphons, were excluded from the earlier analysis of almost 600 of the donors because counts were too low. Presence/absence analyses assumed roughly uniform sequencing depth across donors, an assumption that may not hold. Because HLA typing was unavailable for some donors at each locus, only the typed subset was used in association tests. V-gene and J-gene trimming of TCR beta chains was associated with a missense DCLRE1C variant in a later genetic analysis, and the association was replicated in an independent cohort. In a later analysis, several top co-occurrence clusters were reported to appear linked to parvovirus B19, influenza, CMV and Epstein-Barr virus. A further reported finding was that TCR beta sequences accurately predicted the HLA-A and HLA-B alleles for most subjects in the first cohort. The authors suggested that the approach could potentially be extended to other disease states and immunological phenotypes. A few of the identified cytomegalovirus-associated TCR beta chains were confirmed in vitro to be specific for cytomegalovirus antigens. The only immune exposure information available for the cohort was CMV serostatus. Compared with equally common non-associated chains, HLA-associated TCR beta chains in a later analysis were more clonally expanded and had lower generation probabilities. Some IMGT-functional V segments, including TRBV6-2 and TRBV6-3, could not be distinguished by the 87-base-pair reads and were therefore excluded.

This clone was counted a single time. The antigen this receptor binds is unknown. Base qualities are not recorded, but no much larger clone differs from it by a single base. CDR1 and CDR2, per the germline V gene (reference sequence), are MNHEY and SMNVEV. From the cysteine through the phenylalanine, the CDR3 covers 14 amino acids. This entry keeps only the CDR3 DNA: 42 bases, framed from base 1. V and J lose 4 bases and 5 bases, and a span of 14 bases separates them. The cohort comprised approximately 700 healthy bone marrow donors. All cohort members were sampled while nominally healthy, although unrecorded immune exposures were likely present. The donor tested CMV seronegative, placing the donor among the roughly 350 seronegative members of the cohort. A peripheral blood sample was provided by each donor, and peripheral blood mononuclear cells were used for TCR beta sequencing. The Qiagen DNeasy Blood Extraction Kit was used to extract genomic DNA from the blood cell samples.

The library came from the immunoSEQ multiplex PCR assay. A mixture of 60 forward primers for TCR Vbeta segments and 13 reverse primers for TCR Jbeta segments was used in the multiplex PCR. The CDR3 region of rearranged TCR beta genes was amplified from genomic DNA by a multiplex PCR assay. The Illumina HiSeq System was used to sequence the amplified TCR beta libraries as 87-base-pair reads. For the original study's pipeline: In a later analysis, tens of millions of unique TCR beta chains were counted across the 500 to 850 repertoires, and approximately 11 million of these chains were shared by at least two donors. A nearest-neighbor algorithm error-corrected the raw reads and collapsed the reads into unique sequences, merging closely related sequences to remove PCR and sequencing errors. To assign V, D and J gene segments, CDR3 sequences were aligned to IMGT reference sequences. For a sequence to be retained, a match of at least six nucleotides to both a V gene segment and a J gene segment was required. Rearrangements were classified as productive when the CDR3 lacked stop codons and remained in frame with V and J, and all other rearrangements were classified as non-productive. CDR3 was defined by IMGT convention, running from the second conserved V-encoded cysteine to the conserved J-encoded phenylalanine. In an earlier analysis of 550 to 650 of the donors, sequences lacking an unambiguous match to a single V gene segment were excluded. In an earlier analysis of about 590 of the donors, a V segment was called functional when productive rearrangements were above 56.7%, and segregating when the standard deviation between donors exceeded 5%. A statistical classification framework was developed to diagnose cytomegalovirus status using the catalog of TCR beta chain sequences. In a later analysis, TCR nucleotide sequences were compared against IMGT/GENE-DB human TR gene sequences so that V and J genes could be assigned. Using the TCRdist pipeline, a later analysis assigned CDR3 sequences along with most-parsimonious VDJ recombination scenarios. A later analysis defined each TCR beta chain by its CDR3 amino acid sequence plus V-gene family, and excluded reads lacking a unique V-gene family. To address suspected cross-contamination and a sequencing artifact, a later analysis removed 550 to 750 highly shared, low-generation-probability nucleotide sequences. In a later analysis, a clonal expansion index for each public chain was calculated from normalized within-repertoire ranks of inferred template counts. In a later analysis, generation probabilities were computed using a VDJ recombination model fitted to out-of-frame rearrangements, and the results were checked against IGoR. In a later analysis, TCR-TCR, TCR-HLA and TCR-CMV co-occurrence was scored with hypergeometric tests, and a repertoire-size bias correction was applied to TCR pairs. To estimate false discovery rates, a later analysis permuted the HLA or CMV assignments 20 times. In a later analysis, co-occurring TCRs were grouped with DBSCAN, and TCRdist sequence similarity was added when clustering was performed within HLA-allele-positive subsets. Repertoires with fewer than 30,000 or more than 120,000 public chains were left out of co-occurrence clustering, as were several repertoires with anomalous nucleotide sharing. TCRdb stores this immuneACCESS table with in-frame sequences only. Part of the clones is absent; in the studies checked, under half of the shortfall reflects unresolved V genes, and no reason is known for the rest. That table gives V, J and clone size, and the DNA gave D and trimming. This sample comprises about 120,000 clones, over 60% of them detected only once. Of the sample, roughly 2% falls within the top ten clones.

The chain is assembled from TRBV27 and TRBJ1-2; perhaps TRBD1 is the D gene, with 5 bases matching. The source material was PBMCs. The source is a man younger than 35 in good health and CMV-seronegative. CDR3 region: CASSSSGLPYGYTF. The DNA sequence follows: TGTGCCAGCAGTTCTTCAGGGTTGCCTTATGGCTACACCTTC.